Following are 21 T cell receptor beta chains from one sample sequenced in a study of cytomegalovirus exposure and HLA in healthy donors. Both 60 Vbeta primers and 13 Jbeta primers went into the PCR. The data were produced by immunoSEQ multiplex PCR, yet TCRdb's version contains in-frame clones alone and is incomplete. The top ten clones hold approximately 1.1% of a sample with about 92,000 clones, 81% of them seen once. Material for sequencing was PBMCs. Every receptor here comes from a girl aged 2-10 years in good health and CMV-seropositive.

This clone was counted once. The rearrangement links TRBV9 to TRBJ2-7, with a weak D call TRBD2 (6 bases). This CDR3 spans 15 amino acids. Per the germline V gene, CDR1 is SGDLS and CDR2 is YYNGEE. V was cut by 3 bases and J by 0 bases, with 13 bases left in between. CDR3 loop: CASSERAGLSYEQYF. CDR3 DNA: TGTGCCAGCAGCGAACGAGCGGGCCTCTCCTACGAGCAGTACTTC.

This clone has only a few counts. The V gene is TRBV5-1, the J gene TRBJ1-1; D not certain. V lost 3 bases and J lost 11, with 14 bases in between. Germline V gene data show CDR1 as SGHRS and CDR2 as YFSETQ. The CDR3 sequence is 12 residues long. CDR3 residues: CASSSAGERAFF. DNA for the CDR3: TGCGCCAGCAGCTCAGCCGGGGAGCGGGCTTTCTTT.

The chain links TRBV28 to TRBJ1-2; the match to TRBD1 covers 7 bases. This CDR3 comprises 12 residues. V dropped 4 bases and J dropped 8; count of bases not matched to a gene: 4. The germline gives CDR1 MDHEN, CDR2 SYDVKM. The CDR3 here is CASSSTGRGYTF. The CDR3 DNA sequence: TGTGCCAGCAGTTCGACAGGGCGAGGCTACACCTTC.

J is TRBJ1-5 and V is TRBV4-1; 12 nucleotides agree with TRBD1. The V gene's germline CDR1 is MGHRA and CDR2 YSYEKL. V shed 1 base, J shed 9 bases, and the junction held 7 bases outside the gene matches. CDR3 length: 16 residues. This chain's CDR3 is CASSQGGTGGMWPQHF. The CDR3 DNA reads TGCGCCAGCAGCCAAGGGGGGACAGGGGGCATGTGGCCCCAGCATTTT.

The chain employs TRBV6-6 and TRBJ1-2; 7 nucleotides align to TRBD1. CDR1 is MNHNY and CDR2 is SVGAGI in the germline V gene (reference sequence). V trimming: 5 bases; J trimming: 8 bases; junction bases outside the gene matches: 5. This CDR3 spans 12 amino acids. CDR3 coding DNA: TGTGCCAGCAGTCGGGACAGTCTGGGCTACACCTTC. Amino acids: CASSRDSLGYTF.

The gene calls are TRBV4-1 and TRBJ2-7; D remains unclear. With 1 base removed from V and 0 bases from J, the gap between germline ends came to 10 bases. Germline assignment: CDR1 MGHRA and CDR2 YSYEKL. The CDR3 has 15 amino acids. CDR3 in DNA: TGCGCCAGCAGCCAAGTCCCCAGTATCTCCTACGAGCAGTACTTC. Translating gives CASSQVPSISYEQYF.

J is TRBJ2-5 and V is TRBV19; 8 nucleotides agree with TRBD1. V trimming: 3 bases; J trimming: 5 bases; junction bases outside the gene matches: 5. The CDR3 loop spans 14 amino acids. The germline V gene has CDR1 LNHDA and CDR2 SQIVND (reference sequence). CDR3 protein: CASSIQGAQETQYF. CDR3 bases: TGTGCCAGTAGTATTCAGGGGGCACAGGAGACCCAGTACTTC.

This clone was detected a few times. This rearrangement joins TRBV6-4 to TRBJ1-2; D is unclear. CDR1 MRHNA and CDR2 SNTAGT come from the germline V gene. The V gene lost 2 bases and the J gene lost 8 bases, with 9 bases spanning the gap. This CDR3 has 12 residues. As DNA, the CDR3 is TGTGCCAGCAGTGACAGAGGAATCGGCTACACCTTC. Amino acids: CASSDRGIGYTF.

The genes are TRBV6-1 and TRBJ1-2; D perhaps matches TRBD1 (6 bases). From germline, CDR1 is MNHNS and CDR2 SASEGT. V shed 7 bases and J shed 3 bases, with 9 bases lying between them. This CDR3 region has 12 residues. The CDR3 bases are TGTGCCAGCATAAACAGGGACTATGGCTACACCTTC. It specifies CASINRDYGYTF.

V usage is TRBV7-6 and J usage is TRBJ1-1, with a tentative D call TRBD1 (5 bases). Per germline, CDR1 SGHVS and CDR2 FNYEAQ. V gave up 1 base and J gave up 1 base, with 13 bases separating them. CDR3 length: 16 amino acids. The CDR3 region has the DNA TGTGCCAGCAGCTTAGGGGGCCAGGAGCGGAACACTGAAGCTTTCTTT. This gives the protein CASSLGGQERNTEAFF.

J is TRBJ1-1 and V is TRBV10-3; D is undetermined. V was pared by 5 bases and J by 4 bases, with 14 bases between. This CDR3 is 14 amino acids long. Germline V gives CDR1 ENHRY, CDR2 SYGVKD. The chain's CDR3 is CAISSASEGTEAFF. CDR3 in DNA: TGTGCCATCAGTTCGGCGTCGGAGGGCACTGAAGCTTTCTTT.

This clone was observed a handful of times. The chain carries TRBV28 and TRBJ2-7; 8 nucleotides line up with TRBD1. The CDR3 sequence is 13 residues long. Trimming removed 8 bases from V and 1 base from J; junction bases left unmatched: 4. Germline CDR1 reads MDHEN; CDR2 reads SYDVKM. Written as DNA, the CDR3 is TGTGCCAGCGCAGGGGGCGGATCCTACGAGCAGTACTTC. It codes for CASAGGGSYEQYF.

This clone was seen just once. The V and J genes are TRBV15 and TRBJ1-1, with D possibly matching TRBD1 (5 bases). V lost 3 bases to trimming and J lost 5 bases, with 7 bases between them. Germline CDR1 reads LNHNV; CDR2 reads YYDKDF (reference sequence). CDR3 length equals 12 residues. The CDR3 DNA follows: TGTGCCACCAGCAGTTCAGGGACTGAAGCTTTCTTT. Amino acids: CATSSSGTEAFF.

This chain connects TRBV27 to TRBJ1-2; D not certain. V was clipped by 10 bases and J by 10 bases, with 16 bases between them. Looked up from germline, CDR1 is MNHEY and CDR2 is SMNVEV (reference sequence). This CDR3 spans 11 amino acids. The CDR3 loop reads CATGSGSVYTF. As DNA, the CDR3 is TGTGCCACCGGGAGTGGGTCGGTCTACACCTTC.

J is TRBJ2-7 and V is TRBV5-1; 7 bases fit TRBD1. The CDR3 is made up of 13 amino acids. V shed 1 base, J shed 3 bases, and the junction held 1 base outside the gene matches. The V gene's germline CDR1 is SGHRS and CDR2 YFSETQ. The CDR3 coding sequence is TGCGCCAGCAGCTTGCAGGGGGTCTACGAGCAGTACTTC. It is translated as CASSLQGVYEQYF.

The chain combines TRBV14 with TRBJ2-7; D might be TRBD2 (6 bases). The CDR3 is 14 amino acids. Germline CDR1 reads SGHDN; CDR2 reads FVKESK. V lost 0 bases, J lost 10 bases, and 16 bases lay in between. The CDR3 reads CASSQDLGLTDQYF. DNA for the CDR3: TGTGCCAGCAGCCAAGACCTAGGACTAACGGACCAGTACTTC.

The chain employs TRBV28 and TRBJ2-7, with a weak D call TRBD2 (5 bases). There are 14 residues in the CDR3. The germline CDR1 and CDR2 sequences are MDHEN and SYDVKM. The V gene lost 5 bases and the J gene lost 7 bases, with 18 bases spanning the gap. CDR3 sequence reads: CASSNTETTKEQYF. CDR3 in DNA: TGTGCCAGCAGTAACACAGAGACGACTAAGGAGCAGTACTTC.

The V call is TRBV19, the J call TRBJ2-2; 14 nucleotides agree with TRBD2. The CDR3 runs to 17 residues. Germline V gene lookup returns CDR1 LNHDA and CDR2 SQIVND (reference sequence). J gave up 6 bases and V 6 bases, and 9 bases lay outside the gene matches. The CDR3 nucleotides are TGTGCCAGTAGAAGACTAGCGGGAGGGTCTTGGTCCGGGGAGCTGTTTTTT. It specifies CASRRLAGGSWSGELFF.

The chain uses TRBV25-1 and TRBJ2-5, with 14 bases identical to TRBD2. V shed 4 bases, J shed 7 bases, and the junction held 5 bases outside the gene matches. The germline CDR1 and CDR2 sequences are MGHDK and SYGVNS. The CDR3 totals 15 residues. The CDR3 DNA is TGTGCCAGCAGTGGGACTAGCGGGAGGAAGGGGACCCAGTACTTC. Its translation: CASSGTSGRKGTQYF.

The chain has TRBV5-5 and TRBJ1-5, with D possibly matching TRBD1 (5 bases). V shed 4 bases and J shed 3 bases, with 11 bases lying between them. CDR1 and CDR2 from the germline V gene are SGHKS and YYEKEE (reference sequence). The CDR3 spans 14 residues. Here the CDR3 reads CASSGTGPNQPQHF. The CDR3 region has the DNA TGTGCCAGCAGCGGAACAGGTCCCAATCAGCCCCAGCATTTT.

This clone was counted once. The rearrangement joins TRBV27 to TRBJ2-6, with TRBD1 matching over 11 bases. V trimming: 2 bases; J trimming: 3 bases; junction bases outside the gene matches: 3. Per germline, CDR1 MNHEY and CDR2 SMNVEV (reference sequence). The CDR3 contains 17 residues. The CDR3 nucleotides read TGTGCCAGCAGTTTAGGACAGGGGGCAGGTGGGGCCAACGTCCTGACTTTC. Its protein is CASSLGQGAGGANVLTF.